The 15 T cell receptor beta chains in this list originate from one sample, sequenced in a study of cytomegalovirus exposure and HLA in healthy donors (dated by TCRdb to the late 2010s). Library preparation was by the immunoSEQ multiplex PCR assay. The multiplex PCR relied on a mix of 60 forward primers for TCR Vbeta segments and 13 reverse primers for TCR Jbeta segments. Held by TCRdb, this immuneACCESS table contains in-frame sequences only and omits some clones. Under half of the omission traces to an unresolved V gene where checked; the cause of the rest is unknown. This sample holds roughly 120,000 clones; roughly three quarters were observed only once. Of the sample, approximately 4% is held by the ten largest clones. The sequencing input was PBMCs. These receptors came from a man aged 25-40 years in good health and CMV-seropositive.

V usage is TRBV7-2 and J usage is TRBJ2-7; 9 positions agree with TRBD1. The ends lost 6 bases at V and 3 bases at J; junction bases unmatched: 9. The CDR3 runs 15 residues. Germline loops: CDR1 SGHTA, CDR2 FQGNSA. The CDR3 DNA reads as TGTGCCAGCAGTCAGGGACAGGGTCCCCTCTACGAGCAGTACTTC. As protein: CASSQGQGPLYEQYF.

The chain uses TRBV4-2 and TRBJ1-1, with D possibly being TRBD1 (5 bases). This CDR3 contains 18 residues. The V gene's germline CDR1 is LGHNA and CDR2 YNFKEQ. V was pared by 4 bases and J by 4 bases, with 25 bases between. DNA for the CDR3: TGTGCCAGCAGCCCGACAGTTAGCCTCAGGGCTTTTGGCACTGAAGCTTTCTTT. Translating gives CASSPTVSLRAFGTEAFF.

This sequence joins TRBV28 and TRBJ2-5, with D hard to call. Trimming left V 1 base short and J 1 base short, with 7 bases between. Germline loops: CDR1 MDHEN, CDR2 SYDVKM. The CDR3 is 14 residues long. The CDR3 sequence is CASSLSPGQETQYF. As DNA, the CDR3 is TGTGCCAGCAGTTTATCCCCCGGCCAAGAGACCCAGTACTTC.

The chain couples TRBV27 to TRBJ2-2; 7 bases line up with TRBD1. The V gene end was trimmed by 1 base and the J gene end by 1 base; junction bases not matched to a gene: 0. CDR3 length: 15 residues. Germline CDR1 and CDR2: MNHEY and SMNVEV (reference sequence). The DNA of the CDR3 is TGTGCCAGCAGTTTATACAGGGGGAACACCGGGGAGCTGTTTTTT. Translating it yields CASSLYRGNTGELFF.

The chain uses TRBV9 and TRBJ1-1; D is unclear. The CDR3 has 13 residues. With 4 bases removed from V and 4 bases from J, the gap between germline ends came to 11 bases. Looked up from germline, CDR1 is SGDLS and CDR2 is YYNGEE. In DNA, the CDR3 is TGTGCCAGCAGCCCGACTCCCAGCACTGAAGCTTTCTTT. Encoded protein: CASSPTPSTEAFF. The complete variable domain, with remaining parts taken from reference TRBV9 and TRBJ1-1, reads DSGVTQTPKHLITATGQRVTLRCSPRSGDLSVYWYQQSLDQGLQFLIQYYNGEERAKGNILERFSAQQFPDLHSELNLSSLELGDSALYFCASSPTPSTEAFFGQGTRLTVV.

The chain combines TRBV19 with TRBJ1-5; TRBD1 matches at 9 bases. With V trimmed by 0 bases and J by 6 bases, 18 bases remained unmatched. Germline V gene sequence: CDR1 LNHDA, CDR2 SQIVND (reference sequence). CDR3 size: 20 residues. DNA for the CDR3: TGTGCCAGTAGTATAGATCGAAGGACAGGGGCCTCTTCCTTAGGTCAGCCCCAGCATTTT. Translating it yields CASSIDRRTGASSLGQPQHF. Variable domain in full (rest from reference TRBV19 and TRBJ1-5): DGGITQSPKYLFRKEGQNVTLSCEQNLNHDAMYWYRQDPGQGLRLIYYSQIVNDFQKGDIAEGYSVSREKKESFPLTVTSAQKNPTAFYLCASSIDRRTGASSLGQPQHFGDGTRLSIL.

This clone occurred a few times. This chain links TRBV6-4 with TRBJ2-3, with D maybe TRBD2 (5 bases). CDR3 length: 16 amino acids. Germline CDR1 reads MRHNA; CDR2 reads SNTAGT. Trimming cost V 0 bases and J 0 bases, with 10 bases left between them. CDR3 coding DNA: TGTGCCAGCAGTGACTCGGCACGGGGTAGCACAGATACGCAGTATTTT. It codes for CASSDSARGSTDTQYF.

In this sample, this clone turned up once. The chain uses TRBV6-4 and TRBJ2-7; TRBD1 aligns across 11 bases. Germline values: CDR1 MRHNA, CDR2 SNTAGT. J was trimmed by 7 bases and V by 5 bases; bases with no gene match: 10. There are 15 residues in the CDR3. CDR3: CASSRGTGGYGEQYF. The CDR3 DNA follows: TGTGCCAGCAGTCGAGGGACAGGGGGTTATGGAGAGCAGTACTTC.

J is TRBJ1-2 and V is TRBV5-1; 7 bases fit TRBD1. Germline V CDR1 and CDR2: SGHRS, YFSETQ. The CDR3 sequence is 13 residues long. After removal of 0 bases from V and 10 bases from J, the junction contained 6 bases not matched to a gene. The CDR3 region is CASSLGQGGVYTF. The CDR3 DNA is TGCGCCAGCAGCTTGGGACAGGGTGGTGTCTACACCTTC.

The chain is built from TRBV6-5 and TRBJ2-1; 12 bases align to TRBD2. The junction had 8 bases not matched to a gene; V was cut back by 3 bases and J by 8 bases. Germline lookup yields CDR1 MNHEY and CDR2 SVGAGI. The CDR3 has 16 residues. The CDR3 here is CASSYIRLAGGYEQFF. The CDR3 nucleotides are TGTGCCAGCAGTTATATCAGGCTAGCGGGAGGGTATGAGCAGTTCTTC.

DNA for the CDR3: TGCGCCAGCAGCTATAGGACTAGCGTGGCCTACGAGCAGTACTTC. It translates to CASSYRTSVAYEQYF. The chain recombines TRBV5-1 with TRBJ2-7; 9 bases are shared with TRBD2. The CDR3 loop spans 15 amino acids. The J segment lost 2 bases and the V segment lost 3 bases, leaving 6 bases of the junction unmatched. Germline-derived CDR1 and CDR2 are SGHRS and YFSETQ.

The V and J genes are TRBV7-2 and TRBJ2-2; 7 nucleotides match TRBD2. Trimming at V came to 0 bases and at J to 0 bases, leaving 7 bases not matched to a gene. The CDR3 totals 18 residues. Germline assignment: CDR1 SGHTA and CDR2 FQGNSA. DNA of the CDR3: TGTGCCAGCAGCTTAGCGGATATTCTAGCGGCGAACACCGGGGAGCTGTTTTTT. It yields the protein CASSLADILAANTGELFF.

V usage is TRBV9 and J usage is TRBJ1-1, with 11 bases fitting TRBD1. Germline assignment: CDR1 SGDLS and CDR2 YYNGEE. Trimming at V came to 3 bases and at J to 10 bases, leaving 14 bases not matched to a gene. This CDR3 has 16 residues. CDR3 sequence reads: CASSGSDRGLLGGAFF. CDR3 coding DNA: TGTGCCAGCAGCGGATCGGACAGGGGGCTCCTTGGGGGAGCTTTCTTT.

The rearrangement links TRBV5-1 to TRBJ2-3, with D perhaps TRBD2 (6 bases). Germline lookup yields CDR1 SGHRS and CDR2 YFSETQ. Trimming removed 4 bases at V and 5 bases at J, with 14 bases between. The CDR3 is 14 residues long. The CDR3 region is CASSIGTEGDTQYF. The CDR3 nucleotides are TGCGCCAGCAGCATTGGGACGGAGGGAGATACGCAGTATTTT.

This clone has just a few counts. The chain is built from TRBV9 and TRBJ1-2; 7 bases fit TRBD1. CDR3 size: 15 residues. Trimming removed 3 bases from V and 4 bases from J; junction bases left unmatched: 9. CDR1 and CDR2 from the germline V gene are SGDLS and YYNGEE. CDR3 sequence: CASSARGTGVYGYTF. The CDR3 bases are TGTGCCAGCAGCGCGAGGGGTACAGGGGTCTATGGCTACACCTTC.